This TCR beta chain was documented in a study of OX40 agonist ivuxolimab in advanced cancers. The CDR3 is 15 amino acids. Trimming took 5 bases from V and 0 from J, leaving 14 bases between them. The germline V gene encodes CDR1 LNHDA and CDR2 SQIVND (reference sequence). On this clone itself: The target antigen is unknown.

Whole-study findings and limits: Among the lowest peripheral clonal expansion occurred in 0.1-3.0 mg/kg partial responders. In the 0.1 to 3.0 mg/kg range, CD4+ and CD8+ blood T cells had expanded clonally by week 6.

Here immunoSEQ multiplex PCR was the method, and the copy in TCRdb shows in-frame clones only, minus some. The sample lists tens of thousands of clones; 88% were seen once. This clonotype was obtained from an adult with an advanced solid tumor such as melanoma, head and neck, liver or kidney cancer. The specimen comprised CD4+ or CD8+ T cells sorted from blood, sampled in a trial of the OX40 agonist ivuxolimab. The chain links TRBV19 to TRBJ2-7; D gene ambiguous. CDR3 amino acids: CASSPRSFASYEQYF. The CDR3 DNA follows: TGTGCCAGTAGTCCTCGTAGCTTTGCCTCCTACGAGCAGTACTTC.